This T cell receptor beta chain was sequenced in a study of T cells expressing NK-cell markers. Study-level information: Sorted CD3+CD56+NKG2C+, CD3+CD56+NKG2C- and CD3+CD56-NKG2C+ T cells supplied TCR beta repertoires. The sequencing cohort of eight donors included seven HCMV-seropositive individuals and one seronegative individual.

TCRdb reanalyzed the 5' RACE reads, giving one entry per CDR3 protein sequence and no DNA. This sample's clone table lists about 390,000 distinct CDR3 sequences. General study points: Each of a handful of donors carried dominant NKG2C+ clonotypes accounting for about 1.0-7.0% of CD8+ T cells.

Regarding this clonotype: Its antigen is undetermined.

CDR3 length equals 14 residues. Germline V gene lookup returns CDR1 SQVTM and CDR2 ANQGSEA. This clonotype was sampled from a woman aged 50 to 60 in good health. The chain joins TRBV29-1 to TRBJ2-1; TCRdb outputs TRBD2, but without DNA this stays unchecked. The source material was blood T cells: a sorted CD56 or NKG2C T cell subset, CD4+ or CD8+ T cells, or bulk PBMC T cells (not recorded which). CDR3 loop: CSGTTSGRGHEQFF.